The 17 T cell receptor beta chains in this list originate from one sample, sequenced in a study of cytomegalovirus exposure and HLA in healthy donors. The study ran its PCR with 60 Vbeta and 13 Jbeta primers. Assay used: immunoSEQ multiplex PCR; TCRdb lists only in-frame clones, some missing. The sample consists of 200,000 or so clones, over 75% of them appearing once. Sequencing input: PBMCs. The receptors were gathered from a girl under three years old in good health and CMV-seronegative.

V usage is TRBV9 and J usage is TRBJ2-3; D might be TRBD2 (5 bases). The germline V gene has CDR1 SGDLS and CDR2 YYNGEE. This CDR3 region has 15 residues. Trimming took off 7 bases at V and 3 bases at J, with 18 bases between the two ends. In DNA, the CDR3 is TGTGCCAGCGGTATAGGAGGCCATCAAACAGATACGCAGTATTTT. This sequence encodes CASGIGGHQTDTQYF.

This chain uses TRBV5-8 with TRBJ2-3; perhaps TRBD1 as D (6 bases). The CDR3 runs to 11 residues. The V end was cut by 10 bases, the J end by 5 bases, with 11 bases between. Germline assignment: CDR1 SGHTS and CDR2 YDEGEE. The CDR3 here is CAGQGGDTQYF. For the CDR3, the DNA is TGTGCCGGACAAGGGGGAGATACGCAGTATTTT.

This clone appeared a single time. Written as DNA, the CDR3 is TGTGCCAGCAGCTTAGAGCCGACAGGGGCCTACGAGCAGTACTTC. It yields the protein CASSLEPTGAYEQYF. The rearrangement joins TRBV7-2 to TRBJ2-7, with 8 bases identical to TRBD1. CDR3 length equals 15 residues. Germline trimming cut 1 base from V and 2 bases from J; bases unmatched to any gene: 4. Looked up from germline, CDR1 is SGHTA and CDR2 is FQGNSA.

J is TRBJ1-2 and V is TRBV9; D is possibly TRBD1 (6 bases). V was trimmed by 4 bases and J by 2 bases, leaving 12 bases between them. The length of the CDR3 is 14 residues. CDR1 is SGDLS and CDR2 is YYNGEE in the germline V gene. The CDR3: CASSLYGQNYGYTF. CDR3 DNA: TGTGCCAGCAGCCTCTACGGACAGAACTATGGCTACACCTTC.

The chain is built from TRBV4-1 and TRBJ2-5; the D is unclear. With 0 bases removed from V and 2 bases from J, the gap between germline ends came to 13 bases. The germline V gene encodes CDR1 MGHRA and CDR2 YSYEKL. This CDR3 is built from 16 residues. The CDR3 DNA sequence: TGCGCCAGCAGCCAAGAGGCGTCCAAGACTCAAGAGACCCAGTACTTC. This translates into CASSQEASKTQETQYF.

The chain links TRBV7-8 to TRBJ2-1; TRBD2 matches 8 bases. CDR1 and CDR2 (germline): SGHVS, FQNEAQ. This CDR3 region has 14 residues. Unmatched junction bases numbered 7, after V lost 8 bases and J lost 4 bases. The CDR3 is CASAILAGYNEQFF. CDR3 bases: TGTGCCAGCGCTATTTTAGCGGGATACAATGAGCAGTTCTTC.

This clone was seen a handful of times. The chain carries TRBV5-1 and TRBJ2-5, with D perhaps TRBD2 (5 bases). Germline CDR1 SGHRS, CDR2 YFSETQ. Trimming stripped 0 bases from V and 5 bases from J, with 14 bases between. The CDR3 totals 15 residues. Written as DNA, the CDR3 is TGCGCCAGCAGCTTGGATAGGTTCGGGATGGAGACCCAGTACTTC. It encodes CASSLDRFGMETQYF.

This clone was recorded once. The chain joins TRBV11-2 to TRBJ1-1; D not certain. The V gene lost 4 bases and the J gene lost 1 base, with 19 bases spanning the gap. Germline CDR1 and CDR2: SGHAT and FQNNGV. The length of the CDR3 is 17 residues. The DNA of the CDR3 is TGTGCCAGCAGCTACCCCCCCACGCTAGATAAGAACACTGAAGCTTTCTTT. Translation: CASSYPPTLDKNTEAFF.

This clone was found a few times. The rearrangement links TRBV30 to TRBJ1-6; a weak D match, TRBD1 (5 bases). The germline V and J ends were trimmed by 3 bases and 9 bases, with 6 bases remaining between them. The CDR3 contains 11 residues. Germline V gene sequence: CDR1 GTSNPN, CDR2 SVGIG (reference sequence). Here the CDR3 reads CAWRTVSPLHF. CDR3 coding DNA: TGTGCCTGGAGGACAGTTTCACCCCTCCACTTT.

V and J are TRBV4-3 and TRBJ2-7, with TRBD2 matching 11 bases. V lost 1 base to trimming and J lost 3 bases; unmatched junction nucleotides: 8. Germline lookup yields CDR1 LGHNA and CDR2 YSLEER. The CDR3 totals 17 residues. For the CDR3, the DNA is TGCGCCAGCAGCCAAGTACTAGCGGGAGTGGCGGGCTACGAGCAGTACTTC. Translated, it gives CASSQVLAGVAGYEQYF.

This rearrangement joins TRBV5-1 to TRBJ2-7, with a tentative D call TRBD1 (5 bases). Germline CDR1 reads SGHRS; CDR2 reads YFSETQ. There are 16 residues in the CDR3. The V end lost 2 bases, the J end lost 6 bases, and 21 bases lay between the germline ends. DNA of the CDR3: TGCGCCAGCAGCTTCGGCCGGGCGACAGTCCCCGTCGAGCAGTACTTC. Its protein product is CASSFGRATVPVEQYF.

The DNA of the CDR3 is TGTGCCAGCAGCGCCCAGGGGGCGAGCAATCAGCCCCAGCATTTT. Translating gives CASSAQGASNQPQHF. This chain connects TRBV9 to TRBJ1-5; 8 nucleotides line up with TRBD1. The CDR3 is 15 amino acids. V dropped 3 bases and J dropped 1; count of bases not matched to a gene: 3. Germline values: CDR1 SGDLS, CDR2 YYNGEE. Using reference TRBV9 and TRBJ1-5 for the parts outside the CDR3, the full variable domain is DSGVTQTPKHLITATGQRVTLRCSPRSGDLSVYWYQQSLDQGLQFLIQYYNGEERAKGNILERFSAQQFPDLHSELNLSSLELGDSALYFCASSAQGASNQPQHFGDGTRLSIL.

CDR3 sequence reads: CASRQGFEQYF. The CDR3 region has the DNA TGTGCCAGCAGACAGGGGTTCGAGCAGTACTTC. The J gene is TRBJ2-7, the V gene TRBV27; 7 nucleotides align to TRBD1. The V and J ends lost 6 bases and 6 bases, in that order; junction bases with no gene match: 2. Germline V gene data show CDR1 as MNHEY and CDR2 as SMNVEV (reference sequence). The CDR3 has 11 residues.

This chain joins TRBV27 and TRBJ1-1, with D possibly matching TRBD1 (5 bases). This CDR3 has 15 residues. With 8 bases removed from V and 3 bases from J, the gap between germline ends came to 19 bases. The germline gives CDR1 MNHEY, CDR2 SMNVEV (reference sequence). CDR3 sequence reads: CASGRLASRDTEAFF. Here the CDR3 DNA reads TGTGCCAGCGGGAGGTTAGCGAGCAGGGACACTGAAGCTTTCTTT.

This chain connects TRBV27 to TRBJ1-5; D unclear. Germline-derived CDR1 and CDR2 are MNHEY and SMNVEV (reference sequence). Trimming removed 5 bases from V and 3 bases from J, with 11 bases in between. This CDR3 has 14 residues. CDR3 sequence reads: CASSNSPNNQPQHF. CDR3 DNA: TGTGCCAGCAGTAACAGCCCAAACAATCAGCCCCAGCATTTT.

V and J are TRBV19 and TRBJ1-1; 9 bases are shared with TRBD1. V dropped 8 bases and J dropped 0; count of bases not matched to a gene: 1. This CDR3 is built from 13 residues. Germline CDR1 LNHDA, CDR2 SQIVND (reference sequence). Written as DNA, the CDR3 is TGTGCCAGTGGGACAGGGATGAACACTGAAGCTTTCTTT. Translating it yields CASGTGMNTEAFF. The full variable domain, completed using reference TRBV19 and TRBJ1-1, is DGGITQSPKYLFRKEGQNVTLSCEQNLNHDAMYWYRQDPGQGLRLIYYSQIVNDFQKGDIAEGYSVSREKKESFPLTVTSAQKNPTAFYLCASGTGMNTEAFFGQGTRLTVV.

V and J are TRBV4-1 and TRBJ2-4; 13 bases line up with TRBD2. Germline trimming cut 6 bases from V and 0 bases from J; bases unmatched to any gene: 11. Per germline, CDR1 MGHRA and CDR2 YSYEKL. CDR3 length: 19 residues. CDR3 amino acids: CASSLHGLAGDVAKNIQYF. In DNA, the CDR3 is TGCGCCAGCAGTCTCCACGGACTAGCGGGGGATGTAGCCAAAAACATTCAGTACTTC.